This TCR beta chain was sequenced during a study of blood T cell repertoires in COVID-19. Data came from immunoSEQ multiplex PCR; TCRdb stores just in-frame clones and leaves some out. The sample lists about 220,000 clones, around 84% occurring once. The CDR3 runs to 15 residues. From germline, CDR1 is MNHEY and CDR2 SVGAGI. J lost 6 bases, V lost 4 bases, and 9 bases had no gene match. Sequencing used peripheral blood. The chain couples TRBV6-5 to TRBJ2-3, with 8 nucleotides matching TRBD2. The sequence was collected from a man aged 25 to 45 with active or convalescent COVID-19. CDR3 protein: CASSSKAGALDTQYF. The CDR3 DNA reads TGTGCCAGCAGTTCAAAAGCGGGGGCTTTGGATACGCAGTATTTT.